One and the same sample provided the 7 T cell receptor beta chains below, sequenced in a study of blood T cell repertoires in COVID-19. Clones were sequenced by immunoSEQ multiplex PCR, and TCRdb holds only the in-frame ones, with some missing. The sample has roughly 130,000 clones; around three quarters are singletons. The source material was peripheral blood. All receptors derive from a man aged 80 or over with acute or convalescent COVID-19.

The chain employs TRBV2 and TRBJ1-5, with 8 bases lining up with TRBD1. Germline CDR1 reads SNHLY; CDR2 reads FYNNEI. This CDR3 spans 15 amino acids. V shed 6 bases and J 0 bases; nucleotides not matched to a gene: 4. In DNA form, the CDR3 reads TGTGCCAGCAGCGGGACAGGCTATAGCAATCAGCCCCAGCATTTT. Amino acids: CASSGTGYSNQPQHF.

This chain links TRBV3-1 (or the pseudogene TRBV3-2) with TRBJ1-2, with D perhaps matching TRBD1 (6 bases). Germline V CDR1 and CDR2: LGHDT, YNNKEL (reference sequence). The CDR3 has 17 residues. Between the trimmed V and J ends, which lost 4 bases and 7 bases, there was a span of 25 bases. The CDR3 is CASSLHSTTGLESGYTF. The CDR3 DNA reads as TGTGCCAGCAGCCTGCATTCGACGACAGGCTTGGAGTCTGGCTACACCTTC.

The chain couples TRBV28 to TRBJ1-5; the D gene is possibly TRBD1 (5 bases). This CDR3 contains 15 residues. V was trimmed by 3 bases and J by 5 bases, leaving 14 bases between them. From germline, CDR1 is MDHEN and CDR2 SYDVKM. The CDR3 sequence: CASSLVGAWDQPQHF. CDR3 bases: TGTGCCAGCAGTTTGGTAGGGGCTTGGGATCAGCCCCAGCATTTT.

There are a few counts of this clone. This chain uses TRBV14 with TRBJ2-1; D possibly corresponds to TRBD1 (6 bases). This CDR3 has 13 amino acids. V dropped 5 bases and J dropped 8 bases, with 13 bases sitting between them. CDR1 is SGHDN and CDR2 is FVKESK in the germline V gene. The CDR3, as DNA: TGTGCCAGCAGCTTCCAATGGGGGCATGAGCAGTTCTTC. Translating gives CASSFQWGHEQFF.

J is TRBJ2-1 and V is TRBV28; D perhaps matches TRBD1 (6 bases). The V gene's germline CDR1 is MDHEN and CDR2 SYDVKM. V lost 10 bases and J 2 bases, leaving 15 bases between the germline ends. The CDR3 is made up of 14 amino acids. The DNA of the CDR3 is TGTGCCACCCACACAGGGAAGCCCTACAATGAGCAGTTCTTC. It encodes CATHTGKPYNEQFF.

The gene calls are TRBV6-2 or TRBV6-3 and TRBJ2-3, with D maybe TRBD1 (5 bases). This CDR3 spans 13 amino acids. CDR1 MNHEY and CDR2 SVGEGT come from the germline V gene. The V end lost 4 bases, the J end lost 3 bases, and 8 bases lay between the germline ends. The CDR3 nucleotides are TGTGCCAGCAGTTTCCAGGGAACAGATACGCAGTATTTT. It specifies CASSFQGTDTQYF.

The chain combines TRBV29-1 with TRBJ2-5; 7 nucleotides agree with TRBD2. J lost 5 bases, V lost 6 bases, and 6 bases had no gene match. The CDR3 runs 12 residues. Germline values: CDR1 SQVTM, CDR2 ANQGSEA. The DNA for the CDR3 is TGCAGCGTGAGCGGGGCCGGGGAGACCCAGTACTTC. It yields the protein CSVSGAGETQYF.